The next 8 T cell receptor beta chains were all read from a single sample in a study of response to subunit inactivated influenza vaccine. TCRdb re-derived calls from the RT-PCR reads in MiXCR, one entry per CDR3 protein. The sample consists of fewer than 550,000 distinct CDR3 sequences, about 25% of them appearing once. The specimen was CD4+ T cells sorted from PBMCs, collected 5 to 6 days after vaccination. The source of these receptors is a man aged 50-59 years who received an inactivated influenza vaccine.

The J gene is TRBJ2-5, the V gene TRBV24-1; the D is unclear. This CDR3 has 18 amino acids. Trimming removed 2 bases from V and 5 bases from J, with 23 bases in between. Germline V gene lookup returns CDR1 KGHDR and CDR2 SFDVKD. The CDR3 coding sequence is TGTGCCACCAGTGATTCGAGTCGTGCATTTCTGAAATCGGAGACCCAGTACTTC. This encodes CATSDSSRAFLKSETQYF.

This clonotype was seen a handful of times. The chain is built from TRBV20-1 and TRBJ2-7; TRBD2 matches 12 bases. V shed 0 bases, J shed 4 bases, and the junction held 1 base outside the gene matches. This CDR3 comprises 14 residues. Per germline, CDR1 DFQATT and CDR2 SNEGSKA (reference sequence). The CDR3, as DNA: TGCAGTGCTAGAGAGCTAGCGGGAGGGTACGAGCAGTACTTC. Encoded protein: CSARELAGGYEQYF.

Only a few counts were recorded for this clonotype. This chain connects TRBV6-1 to TRBJ2-7, with TRBD2 identical over 7 bases. CDR1 and CDR2 from the germline V gene are MNHNS and SASEGT. The CDR3 length is 14 residues. V lost 4 bases to trimming and J lost 0 bases; unmatched junction nucleotides: 3. The CDR3 DNA sequence: TGTGCCAGCAGTGGTGAGCGGGACTCCTACGAGCAGTACTTC. Translating it yields CASSGERDSYEQYF.

The CDR3 here is CASSLAGNSGANVLTF. CDR3 DNA sequence: TGTGCCAGCAGCTTAGCAGGGAACTCTGGGGCCAACGTCCTGACTTTC. V gene TRBV7-2 combines with J gene TRBJ2-6; D gene ambiguous. CDR3 length: 16 residues. Looked up from germline, CDR1 is SGHTA and CDR2 is FQGNSA. Trimming shortened V by 0 bases and J by 0 bases, and 6 bases separated the two germline ends.

Only a few counts were recorded for this clonotype. DNA of the CDR3: TGCGCCAGCAGCTTGGGTTTGCAGTCTAGCACAGATACGCAGTATTTT. Translation gives CASSLGLQSSTDTQYF. The V and J genes are TRBV5-1 and TRBJ2-3; no reliable D call. Germline CDR1 and CDR2: SGHRS and YFSETQ. Between the trimmed V and J ends, which lost 0 bases and 0 bases, there was a span of 11 bases. This CDR3 has 16 residues. Complete variable domain (other parts from reference TRBV5-1 and TRBJ2-3): KAGVTQTPRYLIKTRGQQVTLSCSPISGHRSVSWYQQTPGQGLQFLFEYFSETQRNKGNFPGRFSGRQFSNSRSEMNVSTLELGDSALYLCASSLGLQSSTDTQYFGPGTRLTVL.

This clonotype showed up many times. The chain employs TRBV10-3 and TRBJ1-5; D is perhaps TRBD1 (5 bases). The CDR3 sequence is 15 residues long. Germline CDR1 ENHRY, CDR2 SYGVKD. The germline V and J ends were trimmed by 2 bases and 3 bases, with 11 bases remaining between them. CDR3 protein: CAISEQGTYNQPQHF. DNA for the CDR3: TGTGCCATCAGTGAGCAGGGAACCTACAATCAGCCCCAGCATTTT.

This clonotype has a handful of counts. V gene TRBV7-9 combines with J gene TRBJ2-4; no firm D call. Germline V gene lookup returns CDR1 SEHNR and CDR2 FQNEAQ (reference sequence). This CDR3 is 16 amino acids long. Trimming took 4 bases from V and 0 from J, leaving 13 bases between them. This chain's CDR3 is CASSSENVLAKNIQYF. The DNA of the CDR3 is TGTGCCAGCAGCTCCGAGAACGTACTAGCCAAAAACATTCAGTACTTC.

This clonotype was observed a few times. The chain has TRBV5-1 and TRBJ2-4; weak D call: TRBD2 (5 bases). This CDR3 has 15 residues. Germline V gene data show CDR1 as SGHRS and CDR2 as YFSETQ. V lost 4 bases to trimming and J lost 0 bases, with 11 bases between them. The CDR3 nucleotides are TGCGCCAGCAGCCCGACCGGGATAGCCAAAAACATTCAGTACTTC. This translates into CASSPTGIAKNIQYF.